The rows below give T cell receptor beta chains drawn from one sample of a study of T cell repertoires in cytomegalovirus infection. A single record per CDR3 protein comes from TCRdb applying MiXCR to the reads. The data hold approximately 500,000 distinct CDR3 sequences, with around 10% observed a single time. The sequencing input was PBMCs. These receptors came from a human donor in good health (CMV status not recorded). Some clones in this sample may be carry-over from other donors' samples. Both conserved end residues are part of each CDR3. D genes are given only for firm matches. A row's size may be missing; if present it is once, few, many or a size class.

abundance: many; j_gene: TRBJ1-2; d_gene: TRBD1; v_gene: TRBV6-5; CDR3aa: CASSYSTGEFNYGYTF; CDR3nt: TGTGCCAGCAGTTACTCGACAGGGGAGTTTAACTATGGCTACACCTTC
abundance: many; j_gene: TRBJ1-2; d_gene: TRBD1; v_gene: TRBV5-6; CDR3aa: CASSFDTGAANYGYTF; CDR3nt: TGTGCCAGCAGCTTTGATACAGGGGCAGCTAACTATGGCTACACCTTC
abundance: many; j_gene: TRBJ2-4; d_gene: TRBD1; v_gene: TRBV2; CDR3aa: CASRSNRGAKNIQYF; CDR3nt: TGTGCCAGCAGGTCCAACAGGGGGGCCAAAAACATTCAGTACTTC
abundance: .; j_gene: TRBJ1-3; d_gene: .; v_gene: TRBV5-1; CDR3aa: CASSLTDLSGNTIYF; CDR3nt: TGCGCCAGCAGCTTGACAGACCTCTCTGGAAACACCATATATTTT
abundance: many; j_gene: TRBJ2-6; d_gene: TRBD1; v_gene: TRBV7-6; CDR3aa: CASSLRGQTISGANVLTF; CDR3nt: TGTGCCAGCAGCCTCCGGGGACAGACTATCTCTGGGGCCAACGTCCTGACTTTC
abundance: few; j_gene: TRBJ2-5; d_gene: .; v_gene: TRBV15; CDR3aa: CATSSYSESETQYF; CDR3nt: TGTGCCACCAGCAGTTATAGCGAGTCGGAGACCCAGTACTTC
abundance: many; j_gene: TRBJ1-4; d_gene: .; v_gene: TRBV7-9; CDR3aa: CASSLGEVNEKLFF; CDR3nt: TGTGCCAGCAGCCTAGGAGAAGTAAATGAAAAACTGTTTTTT
abundance: .; j_gene: TRBJ2-7; d_gene: .; v_gene: TRBV5-1; CDR3aa: CASSPWMGRANYEQYF; CDR3nt: TGCGCCAGCAGCCCCTGGATGGGGAGAGCAAACTACGAGCAGTACTTC
abundance: many; j_gene: TRBJ2-1; d_gene: .; v_gene: TRBV3-1; CDR3aa: CASSQARGRAYNEQFF; CDR3nt: TGTGCCAGCAGCCAAGCTCGCGGCAGAGCCTACAATGAGCAGTTCTTC
abundance: many; j_gene: TRBJ2-5; d_gene: .; v_gene: TRBV24-1; CDR3aa: CATSELDWETQYF; CDR3nt: TGTGCCACCAGTGAGCTAGATTGGGAGACCCAGTACTTC
abundance: .; j_gene: TRBJ2-2; d_gene: .; v_gene: TRBV30; CDR3aa: CAWSYRRNTGELFF; CDR3nt: TGTGCCTGGAGTTACCGGCGGAACACCGGGGAGCTGTTTTTT
abundance: .; j_gene: TRBJ2-1; d_gene: .; v_gene: TRBV18; CDR3aa: CASSPPETRSTNEQFF; CDR3nt: TGTGCCAGCTCACCACCGGAGACTAGGAGTACCAATGAGCAGTTCTTC
abundance: many; j_gene: TRBJ2-5; d_gene: TRBD2; v_gene: TRBV28; CDR3aa: CASSREGLQETQYF; CDR3nt: TGTGCCAGCAGTCGTGAGGGACTACAAGAGACCCAGTACTTC
abundance: many; j_gene: TRBJ1-1; d_gene: TRBD1; v_gene: TRBV7-8; CDR3aa: CASSPLTQGVSEAFF; CDR3nt: TGTGCCAGCAGCCCGCTCACCCAGGGGGTCTCTGAAGCTTTCTTT
abundance: .; j_gene: TRBJ2-2; d_gene: .; v_gene: TRBV18; CDR3aa: CASSPTSMGSSAGELFF; CDR3nt: TGTGCCAGCTCACCTACATCGATGGGGAGCAGTGCCGGGGAGCTGTTTTTT
abundance: many; j_gene: TRBJ2-4; d_gene: .; v_gene: TRBV7-2; CDR3aa: CASSRPDENIQYF; CDR3nt: TGTGCCAGCAGCCGTCCAGACGAAAACATTCAGTACTTC
abundance: .; j_gene: TRBJ2-1; d_gene: .; v_gene: TRBV6-1; CDR3aa: CASRGQDSAYNEQFF; CDR3nt: TGTGCCAGCAGGGGTCAGGACAGTGCCTACAATGAGCAGTTCTTC
abundance: many; j_gene: TRBJ1-1; d_gene: TRBD1; v_gene: TRBV7-3; CDR3aa: CASSPTLPGQGAMNTEAFF; CDR3nt: TGTGCCAGCAGCCCAACCCTTCCTGGACAGGGGGCAATGAACACTGAAGCTTTCTTT
abundance: many; j_gene: TRBJ1-2; d_gene: .; v_gene: TRBV14; CDR3aa: CASSPGGNLIYGYTF; CDR3nt: TGTGCCAGCAGCCCCGGAGGGAACTTAATCTATGGCTACACCTTC
abundance: many; j_gene: TRBJ1-2; d_gene: .; v_gene: TRBV12-3/TRBV12-4; CDR3aa: CASSLRSADYGYTF; CDR3nt: TGTGCCAGCAGTTTAAGATCAGCAGACTATGGCTACACCTTC
abundance: many; j_gene: TRBJ2-5; d_gene: .; v_gene: TRBV20-1; CDR3aa: CSAPRGSGQETQYF; CDR3nt: TGCAGTGCTCCCCGGGGGAGCGGCCAAGAGACCCAGTACTTC
abundance: .; j_gene: TRBJ2-3; d_gene: .; v_gene: TRBV7-9; CDR3aa: CAGSLRSSSTDTQYF; CDR3nt: TGTGCCGGCAGCTTAAGGTCCTCTAGCACAGATACGCAGTATTTT
abundance: .; j_gene: TRBJ2-3; d_gene: .; v_gene: TRBV2; CDR3aa: CASMGGLTDTQYF; CDR3nt: TGTGCCAGCATGGGGGGCCTCACAGATACGCAGTATTTT
abundance: once; j_gene: TRBJ2-5; d_gene: .; v_gene: TRBV29-1; CDR3aa: CSVGRGETQYF; CDR3nt: TGCAGCGTTGGCCGGGGAGAGACCCAGTACTTC
abundance: many; j_gene: TRBJ2-3; d_gene: TRBD2; v_gene: TRBV3-1; CDR3aa: CASSQASGRDTQYF; CDR3nt: TGTGCCAGCAGCCAAGCTAGCGGGAGAGATACGCAGTATTTT
abundance: .; j_gene: TRBJ2-7; d_gene: .; v_gene: TRBV2; CDR3aa: CASSELSPNRRREQYF; CDR3nt: TGTGCCAGCAGTGAACTGTCTCCAAACCGGAGGCGCGAGCAGTACTTC
abundance: many; j_gene: TRBJ1-2; d_gene: .; v_gene: TRBV19; CDR3aa: CASSRSALANYGYTF; CDR3nt: TGTGCCAGTAGTAGGTCGGCGTTAGCTAACTATGGCTACACCTTC
abundance: many; j_gene: TRBJ2-1; d_gene: .; v_gene: TRBV7-9; CDR3aa: CASSGEGDWVHSWQFF; CDR3nt: TGTGCCAGCAGCGGAGAGGGAGATTGGGTCCATTCTTGGCAGTTCTTC
abundance: many; j_gene: TRBJ2-3; d_gene: .; v_gene: TRBV11-2; CDR3aa: CASRRPGRTTDTQYF; CDR3nt: TGTGCCAGCAGACGACCGGGACGAACGACAGATACGCAGTATTTT
abundance: many; j_gene: TRBJ1-6; d_gene: .; v_gene: TRBV6-1; CDR3aa: CASSEELPQSSYNSPLHF; CDR3nt: TGTGCCAGCAGTGAAGAACTACCGCAGAGCTCCTATAATTCACCCCTCCACTTT
abundance: .; j_gene: TRBJ2-7; d_gene: TRBD2; v_gene: TRBV20-1; CDR3aa: CSARDVLAGVREQYF; CDR3nt: TGCAGTGCTAGAGATGTGCTAGCGGGAGTTCGCGAGCAGTACTTC
abundance: few; j_gene: TRBJ1-1; d_gene: TRBD1; v_gene: TRBV19; CDR3aa: CASRPDRGNTEAFF; CDR3nt: TGTGCCAGTAGGCCGGACAGGGGGAACACTGAAGCTTTCTTT
abundance: .; j_gene: TRBJ1-1; d_gene: .; v_gene: TRBV9; CDR3aa: CASSVVPNTEAFF; CDR3nt: TGTGCCAGCAGCGTAGTACCGAACACTGAAGCTTTCTTT
abundance: few; j_gene: TRBJ2-1; d_gene: TRBD1; v_gene: TRBV5-1; CDR3aa: CASSLEDRAVEQFF; CDR3nt: TGCGCCAGCAGCTTGGAAGACAGGGCAGTTGAGCAGTTCTTC
abundance: many; j_gene: TRBJ2-5; d_gene: .; v_gene: TRBV19; CDR3aa: CASSPRGYQQETQYF; CDR3nt: TGTGCCAGTAGTCCGCGGGGTTATCAACAAGAGACCCAGTACTTC
abundance: many; j_gene: TRBJ1-3; d_gene: .; v_gene: TRBV10-3; CDR3aa: CAIKKGRGVGGNTIYF; CDR3nt: TGTGCCATCAAGAAAGGAAGAGGCGTAGGGGGAAACACCATATATTTT